A selection of T cell receptor beta chains follows, all from one sample in a study of response to subunit inactivated influenza vaccine. TCRdb used MiXCR to reprocess the RT-PCR reads, holding one entry per CDR3 protein. The data hold about 540,000 distinct CDR3 sequences, with roughly 25% observed a single time. The sample also formed part of further work on T cells expressing NK-cell markers.

Sample: CD4+ T cells sorted from PBMCs, taken 11 to 12 days after vaccination. These receptors originate from a man aged 50 or older who received an inactivated influenza vaccine. The conserved cysteine and the conserved F or W are not part of the CDR3 here. Where a row states a size, it is once, few, many or the class of an expanded clone; other rows omit it.

clone_size cdr3_length j_call v_call cdr3_aa
NA 12 TRBJ1-2 TRBV4-1 ASSQDPGRYGYT
NA 13 TRBJ1-1 TRBV12-3/TRBV12-4 ASTPGGGLNTEAF
NA 13 TRBJ2-7 TRBV6-5 ASSYDGGLPREEY
few 10 TRBJ2-1 TRBV20-1 SAIDRFDEQF
NA 13 TRBJ2-7 TRBV28 ASRGGGTVFHEQY
NA 11 TRBJ1-2 TRBV12-3/TRBV12-4 ASSPRGRKGYT
NA 12 TRBJ2-3 TRBV7-3 ASSLSSVADTQY
many 12 TRBJ1-4 TRBV12-3/TRBV12-4 ASSTSAGTGKLF
NA 11 TRBJ1-5 TRBV3-1 ASSQDMGQPQH
NA 9 TRBJ2-1 TRBV29-1 SVETLNEQF
NA 12 TRBJ2-2 TRBV3-1 ASSQGAPTGELF
few 11 TRBJ2-7 TRBV12-3/TRBV12-4 ASSVLRTYEQY
NA 15 TRBJ2-3 TRBV20-1 SARHSGPARNTYTQY
NA 14 TRBJ2-5 TRBV28 ASSLSVRRRQETQY
NA 9 TRBJ1-4 TRBV3-1 ASSQHEKLF
few 14 TRBJ2-3 TRBV29-1 SVVPTGALSGDTQY
many 12 TRBJ1-4 TRBV12-3/TRBV12-4 ASSLEVSGEKLF
NA 11 TRBJ1-2 TRBV11-2 ASSPGYADGYT
NA 13 TRBJ1-4 TRBV28 ASSTSPTTNEKLF
NA 13 TRBJ1-4 TRBV9 ASSNSGGADEKLF
few 11 TRBJ2-5 TRBV10-3 AISSGAQETQY
many 11 TRBJ1-2 TRBV12-3/TRBV12-4 ASSFKANYGYT